These 28 T cell receptor beta chains originate from one sample sequenced in a study of immune evolution from preneoplasia to lung adenocarcinoma. TCRdb's table, derived via immunoSEQ multiplex PCR, lists solely in-frame clones and lacks some. Of thousands of clones in the sample, approximately 80% were seen once. The sequenced material came from FFPE minimally invasive lung adenocarcinoma tissue. The receptors derive from a person aged 50-75 years with lung adenocarcinoma.

The CDR3 here is CASSTQEISEKLFF. DNA for the CDR3: TGCGCCAGCAGCACACAGGAAATAAGTGAAAAACTGTTTTTT. This chain joins TRBV4-1 and TRBJ1-4; D may be TRBD1 (5 bases). The CDR3 is made up of 14 amino acids. The V end was cut by 5 bases, the J end by 7 bases, with 14 bases between. CDR1 and CDR2 from the germline V gene are MGHRA and YSYEKL.

V usage is TRBV14 and J usage is TRBJ2-7; D is undetermined. Germline V gene data show CDR1 as SGHDN and CDR2 as FVKESK. Trimming pared 4 bases from V and 3 bases from J, leaving 16 bases between. The length of the CDR3 is 15 residues. CDR3 loop: CASSLTTPGSYEQYF. The CDR3 coding sequence is TGTGCCAGCAGCCTTACGACACCGGGTAGCTACGAGCAGTACTTC.

This chain uses TRBV6-1 with TRBJ2-7; 11 positions match TRBD2. Germline V gene data show CDR1 as MNHNS and CDR2 as SASEGT. The CDR3 consists of 16 residues. The V and J ends lost 4 bases and 2 bases, in that order; junction bases with no gene match: 7. CDR3 bases: TGTGCCAGCAGTGCTATCGGGACTAGCGGCACCTACGAGCAGTACTTC. It codes for CASSAIGTSGTYEQYF.

The CDR3 here is CASILAGGYNEQFF. The CDR3 bases are TGCGCCAGCATACTAGCGGGGGGTTACAATGAGCAGTTCTTC. This chain links TRBV10-2 with TRBJ2-1, with 12 positions matching TRBD2. With V trimmed by 7 bases and J by 4 bases, 2 bases remained unmatched. Germline V gene data show CDR1 as WSHSY and CDR2 as SAAADI. The CDR3 length is 14 residues.

The CDR3 DNA reads as TGTGCCTGGAGTGTCTCTGGGACAGGGCCGTTCTTC. As protein: CAWSVSGTGPFF. The chain recombines TRBV30 with TRBJ2-1, with 9 bases that match TRBD1. Losses at the gene ends were 0 bases for V and 15 bases for J; bases not matched to a gene: 6. The CDR3 loop spans 12 amino acids. Germline V gives CDR1 GTSNPN, CDR2 SVGIG (reference sequence).

The chain is built from TRBV5-1 and TRBJ1-2, with no clear D. Germline assignment: CDR1 SGHRS and CDR2 YFSETQ. The CDR3 consists of 13 residues. V was shortened by 4 bases and J by 4 bases, with 11 bases between the two germline ends. CDR3 sequence reads: CASSPGVFYGYTF. CDR3 sequence (DNA): TGCGCCAGCAGCCCGGGCGTTTTCTATGGCTACACCTTC.

For this clone: The sample carries other DNA sequences with the same CDR3. The chain carries TRBV27 and TRBJ2-7; 9 bases are shared with TRBD2. Germline values: CDR1 MNHEY, CDR2 SMNVEV (reference sequence). This CDR3 has 15 residues. The junction had 0 bases not matched to a gene; V was cut back by 0 bases and J by 0 bases. CDR3 in amino acids: CASSLSSGSSYEQYF. DNA for the CDR3: TGTGCCAGCAGTTTATCTAGCGGGAGCTCCTACGAGCAGTACTTC.

This clone is large by share. The rearrangement uses TRBV11-2 and TRBJ2-7, with 11 bases aligning to TRBD2. The J segment lost 4 bases and the V segment lost 1 base, leaving 6 bases of the junction unmatched. This CDR3 contains 16 residues. Germline V gene lookup returns CDR1 SGHAT and CDR2 FQNNGV. The chain's CDR3 is CASSLGTSGSVYEQYF. The CDR3 region has the DNA TGTGCCAGCAGCTTAGGAACTAGCGGGAGTGTTTACGAGCAGTACTTC.

The V call is TRBV7-6, the J call TRBJ2-3; D uncertain. The CDR3 runs to 13 residues. CDR1 is SGHVS, CDR2 FNYEAQ, per germline. Trimming took off 3 bases at V and 5 bases at J, with 9 bases between the two ends. The CDR3 here is CASSLIGLDTQYF. The CDR3 nucleotides read TGTGCCAGCAGCTTGATTGGGTTAGATACGCAGTATTTT.

The sample holds a few counts of this clone. The chain combines TRBV5-4 with TRBJ2-4; perhaps TRBD2 as D (5 bases). Germline assignment: CDR1 SGHNT and CDR2 YYREEE (reference sequence). The CDR3 loop spans 16 amino acids. V was pared by 4 bases and J by 1 base, with 15 bases between. The CDR3, as DNA: TGTGCCAGCAGCCCAGGACTGGGCTTGGCCAAAAACATTCAGTACTTC. It codes for CASSPGLGLAKNIQYF.

The chain links TRBV2 to TRBJ1-5, with 8 bases that match TRBD1. CDR3 size: 14 residues. CDR1 and CDR2 from the germline V gene are SNHLY and FYNNEI. J gave up 6 bases and V 3 bases, and 4 bases lay outside the gene matches. The CDR3, as DNA: TGTGCCAGCAGTGACCGGACAGGGATTCAGCCCCAGCATTTT. This encodes CASSDRTGIQPQHF.

The chain combines TRBV5-5 with TRBJ2-1; D is perhaps TRBD2 (6 bases). This CDR3 spans 17 amino acids. The germline CDR1 and CDR2 sequences are SGHKS and YYEKEE (reference sequence). V was cut by 0 bases and J by 1 base, with 14 bases left in between. For the CDR3, the DNA is TGTGCCAGCAGCTTGGAGGTGCTGGGGGGTTCCTACAATGAGCAGTTCTTC. Translating it yields CASSLEVLGGSYNEQFF.

This chain joins TRBV20-1 and TRBJ2-3, with no clear D. Germline V gene lookup returns CDR1 DFQATT and CDR2 SNEGSKA (reference sequence). Trimming pared 0 bases from V and 6 bases from J, leaving 1 base between. CDR3 length equals 10 residues. For the CDR3, the DNA is TGCAGTGCTAGAGACGATACGCAGTATTTT. It is translated as CSARDDTQYF.

The chain links TRBV10-3 to TRBJ1-6; D remains unclear. Germline-derived CDR1 and CDR2 are ENHRY and SYGVKD. Between the trimmed V and J ends, which lost 5 bases and 7 bases, there was a span of 12 bases. There are 14 residues in the CDR3. Written as DNA, the CDR3 is TGTGCCATCAGTCAGGACCCTTCCAATTCACCCCTCCACTTT. The encoded protein is CAISQDPSNSPLHF.

J is TRBJ1-1 and V is TRBV7-8, with D hard to call. CDR3 length equals 14 residues. Germline loops: CDR1 SGHVS, CDR2 FQNEAQ. With 5 bases removed from V and 0 bases from J, the gap between germline ends came to 10 bases. As DNA, the CDR3 is TGTGCCAGCAGCCCAATTGGAGTGAACACTGAAGCTTTCTTT. Translated, it gives CASSPIGVNTEAFF.

This clone was detected only once. The chain carries TRBV20-1 and TRBJ1-1, with D uncertain. From germline, CDR1 is DFQATT and CDR2 SNEGSKA (reference sequence). The CDR3 runs 11 residues. The V end lost 3 bases, the J end lost 5 bases, and 7 bases lay between the germline ends. The CDR3 sequence is CSASDGTEAFF. In DNA form, the CDR3 reads TGCAGTGCTAGTGACGGGACTGAAGCTTTCTTT.

This chain links TRBV7-2 with TRBJ2-1; possibly TRBD1 or TRBD2 for D (5 bases each). CDR3 length: 15 amino acids. Between the trimmed V and J ends, which lost 5 bases and 6 bases, there was a span of 17 bases. From germline, CDR1 is SGHTA and CDR2 FQGNSA. The CDR3 DNA is TGTGCCAGCAGCCATCAGGCCGTTGGGGGCAATGAGCAGTTCTTC. Translation gives CASSHQAVGGNEQFF. Full variable domain (rest looked up from reference TRBV7-2 and TRBJ2-1): GAGVSQSPSNKVTEKGKDVELRCDPISGHTALYWYRQSLGQGLEFLIYFQGNSAPDKSGLPSDRFSAERTGGSVSTLTIQRTQQEDSAVYLCASSHQAVGGNEQFFGPGTRLTVL.

In this sample, this clone turned up once. The chain links TRBV6-5 to TRBJ1-1; tentative D call: TRBD1 (5 bases). Between the trimmed V and J ends, which lost 2 bases and 11 bases, there was a span of 15 bases. This CDR3 spans 13 amino acids. Germline assignment: CDR1 MNHEY and CDR2 SVGAGI. CDR3 loop: CASSYMEGARAFF. The CDR3 DNA reads as TGTGCCAGCAGTTACATGGAAGGGGCCCGGGCTTTCTTT.

V is TRBV27 and J is TRBJ1-1; possibly TRBD1 for D (6 bases). This CDR3 comprises 14 residues. Germline CDR1 is MNHEY and CDR2 is SMNVEV (reference sequence). V lost 1 base and J 7 bases, leaving 13 bases between the germline ends. CDR3 sequence: CASSLFTGAGEAFF. The DNA of the CDR3 is TGTGCCAGCAGTTTATTCACGGGGGCGGGTGAAGCTTTCTTT.

V gene TRBV9 combines with J gene TRBJ1-1; TRBD1 is a possible D gene (6 bases). V dropped 6 bases and J dropped 0 bases, with 15 bases sitting between them. The germline V gene encodes CDR1 SGDLS and CDR2 YYNGEE. The CDR3 spans 15 residues. CDR3 residues: CASTQGGQMNTEAFF. The CDR3 bases are TGTGCCAGCACCCAAGGGGGACAAATGAACACTGAAGCTTTCTTT.

This clone was seen just once. CDR3 sequence: CASSYGAEAFF. The DNA of the CDR3 is TGTGCCAGCAGCTATGGGGCTGAAGCTTTCTTT. The genes are TRBV7-8 and TRBJ1-1, with D unresolved. The germline V gene encodes CDR1 SGHVS and CDR2 FQNEAQ. This CDR3 has 11 amino acids. V was clipped by 4 bases and J by 6 bases, with 6 bases between them.

The V and J genes are TRBV6-1 and TRBJ2-7; D could derive from TRBD1 or TRBD2 (5 bases each). V was shortened by 7 bases and J by 0 bases, with 16 bases between the two germline ends. CDR3 size: 15 residues. Germline CDR1 MNHNS, CDR2 SASEGT. The CDR3 bases are TGTGCCAGCACCCTTTTAGCAGGGAGCTCCTACGAGCAGTACTTC. Protein: CASTLLAGSSYEQYF.

The chain couples TRBV27 to TRBJ1-2; D is unclear. Looked up from germline, CDR1 is MNHEY and CDR2 is SMNVEV (reference sequence). Trimming left V 2 bases short and J 4 bases short, with 8 bases between. The CDR3 extends over 13 amino acids. CDR3 DNA: TGTGCCAGCAGTTTACTCGGTTCCTATGGCTACACCTTC. Its translation is CASSLLGSYGYTF.

V and J are TRBV6-5 and TRBJ1-2; D not resolved. V gave up 7 bases and J gave up 7 bases, with 10 bases separating them. The CDR3 loop spans 11 amino acids. The germline V gene encodes CDR1 MNHEY and CDR2 SVGAGI. The CDR3 bases are TGTGCCAGCACTTCGGGAGGTGGCTACACCTTC. It translates to CASTSGGGYTF.

The rearrangement uses TRBV7-8 and TRBJ2-7, with D possibly TRBD1 on 6 matching bases. Between the trimmed V and J ends, which lost 5 bases and 6 bases, there was a span of 14 bases. Germline-derived CDR1 and CDR2 are SGHVS and FQNEAQ. This CDR3 comprises 13 residues. The CDR3 DNA reads as TGTGCCAGCAGCCTCACTCAGGGGATCGAGCAGTACTTC. It codes for CASSLTQGIEQYF.

Only a few counts were recorded for this clone. V gene TRBV6-1 combines with J gene TRBJ1-2, with 7 bases lining up with TRBD1. The CDR3 consists of 15 residues. Germline V gene lookup returns CDR1 MNHNS and CDR2 SASEGT. Unmatched junction bases numbered 4, after V lost 0 bases and J lost 3 bases. CDR3 in DNA: TGTGCCAGCAGTGAAGCGGGCAGGGGGGACTATGGCTACACCTTC. Its translation: CASSEAGRGDYGYTF.

The chain recombines TRBV28 with TRBJ1-4, with 7 bases fitting TRBD1. In germline, CDR1 is MDHEN, CDR2 SYDVKM. The length of the CDR3 is 15 residues. J was trimmed by 0 bases and V by 7 bases; bases with no gene match: 5. The CDR3 DNA sequence: TGTGCCAGCAACCGACAGGGCTCAACTAATGAAAAACTGTTTTTT. It translates to CASNRQGSTNEKLFF.

This clone was seen a handful of times. The chain joins TRBV11-1 to TRBJ2-3, with D perhaps given as TRBD1 or TRBD2 (5 bases each). Trimming shortened V by 7 bases and J by 2 bases, and 19 bases separated the two germline ends. The V gene's germline CDR1 is SGHAT and CDR2 FQDESV (reference sequence). This CDR3 has 16 residues. CDR3 sequence: CASKSPGADPTDTQYF. As DNA, the CDR3 is TGTGCCAGCAAATCCCCCGGGGCGGACCCCACAGATACGCAGTATTTT.